This TCR beta chain appears in the sequencing data of a study of cytotoxic CD8 clonotypes in ibrutinib-treated CLL. Study as a whole: The cohort had over nine relapsed/refractory and approximately 15 treatment-naive patients, 17 IGHV unmutated.

CDR3 length: 11 residues. The V end was cut by 2 bases, the J end by 6 bases, with 5 bases between. Germline CDR1 reads SQVTM; CDR2 reads ANQGSEA. TCRdb keeps only in-frame clones here, not all; method: immunoSEQ multiplex PCR. Of 75,000 to 90,000 clones detected, around 78% appear once; the ten largest clones hold roughly 40%. Material: PBMCs, obtained after 24 months of ibrutinib treatment. This TCR derives from a human donor with chronic lymphocytic leukemia. The genes are TRBV29-1 and TRBJ2-1; D is undetermined. The CDR3 coding sequence is TGCAGCGTTGAATGGGGCAATGAGCAGTTCTTC. Protein product: CSVEWGNEQFF.